This is a list of T cell receptor beta chains from one sample in a study of CD8+ T cells in alopecia areata. Generated by immunoSEQ multiplex PCR, the TCRdb table keeps only in-frame clones and is missing some. Of 200,000 to 250,000 clones listed, around three fifths were seen once; the top ten hold under 0.5%. This material consisted of CD4+ T cells sorted from blood, taken at week 0. These TCRs come from a human donor with alopecia areata. The CDR3 runs from the conserved cysteine through the conserved F or W. A D gene is named only where the DNA matches it firmly. Clone size is given for some rows only: seen once, a few or many times, or a class if the clone is expanded.

abundance | j_gene | d_gene | len | v_gene | CDR3nt | CDR3aa
few | TRBJ2-7 | NA | 11 | TRBV5-1 | TGCGCCAGCACGCCATCCTACGAGCAGTACTTC | CASTPSYEQYF
few | TRBJ2-1 | NA | 13 | TRBV2 | TGTGCCAGCAGTGAACAGGGAGTCGGGGAGCAGTTCTTC | CASSEQGVGEQFF
NA | TRBJ1-1 | TRBD1 | 14 | TRBV28 | TGTGCCAGCAGTTTAGGAGGACAGGGAGGTGAAGCTTTCTTT | CASSLGGQGGEAFF
few | TRBJ2-1 | NA | 15 | TRBV6-1 | TGTGCCAGCAGTGGTAGACAAGCGGGTCACAATGAGCAGTTCTTC | CASSGRQAGHNEQFF
NA | TRBJ2-7 | NA | 13 | TRBV2 | TGTGCCAGCATGGGTGACTTCTTCTACGAGCAGTACTTC | CASMGDFFYEQYF
NA | TRBJ2-3 | NA | 13 | TRBV28 | TGTGCCAGCAGTTTTGGGGGCACAGATACGCAGTATTTT | CASSFGGTDTQYF
NA | TRBJ2-1 | TRBD2 | 15 | TRBV13 | TGTGCCAGCAGCTCCTGGGTAGCGGGGGGCAATGAGCAGTTCTTC | CASSSWVAGGNEQFF
NA | TRBJ2-3 | NA | 13 | TRBV4-2 | TGTGCCAGCAGCCAAGAGTTAGGGGATACGCAGTATTTT | CASSQELGDTQYF
NA | TRBJ2-6 | NA | 16 | TRBV30 | TGTGCCTGGAGAAACCATCTCGGCTCTGGGGCCAACGTCCTGGCTTTC | CAWRNHLGSGANVLAF
few | TRBJ2-7 | TRBD1 | 14 | TRBV27 | TGTGCCAGCAAGCCGGGACAGCTCTCCTACGAGCAGTACTTC | CASKPGQLSYEQYF
NA | TRBJ2-2 | NA | 14 | TRBV2 | TGTGCCAGCAGATTGACAGACAACACCGGGGAGCTGTTTTTT | CASRLTDNTGELFF
few | TRBJ2-1 | NA | 13 | TRBV10-2 | TGCGCCAGCAGTGAGTCTAAATACAATGAGCAGTTCTTC | CASSESKYNEQFF
few | TRBJ1-1 | NA | 13 | TRBV7-2 | TGTGCCAGCAGCTTAGAAGTCCGGACTGAAGCTTTCTTT | CASSLEVRTEAFF
NA | TRBJ1-1 | TRBD1 | 13 | TRBV30 | TGTGCCTGGAGTGAAGACAGGGTCACTGAAGCTTTCTTT | CAWSEDRVTEAFF
few | TRBJ2-2 | NA | 16 | TRBV10-3 | TGTGCCATCAGTGAGTGGAGTGGGGCGAACACCGGGGAGCTGTTTTTT | CAISEWSGANTGELFF
NA | TRBJ2-7 | NA | 16 | TRBV6-5 | TGTGCCAGCAGTTACTCAGGAGGGGTACTTTACAACGAGCAGTACTTC | CASSYSGGVLYNEQYF
NA | TRBJ1-6 | NA | 14 | TRBV9 | TGTGCCAGCAGCTTGCTCGGGGACGGTTCACCCCTCCACTTT | CASSLLGDGSPLHF
many | TRBJ2-1 | TRBD1 | 14 | TRBV10-1 | TGCGCCAGCAGTGAACAGGGGGGCTCCAATGAGCAGTTCTTC | CASSEQGGSNEQFF
few | TRBJ2-1 | TRBD1 | 14 | TRBV30 | TGTGCCTGGGATCGGACAGGGGGATACAATGAGCAGTTCTTC | CAWDRTGGYNEQFF
few | TRBJ1-5 | TRBD1 | 14 | TRBV14 | TGTGCCAGCAGCCCACAGGGGGCCAGTGAGCCCCAGCATTTT | CASSPQGASEPQHF
NA | TRBJ1-5 | NA | 13 | TRBV19 | TGTGCCAGTACCCTCAGGGGACGACAGCCCCAGCATTTT | CASTLRGRQPQHF
few | TRBJ2-1 | TRBD1 | 16 | TRBV19 | TGTGCCAGTAGTACCAAACAGGGGGGCCCTGCCAATGAGCAGTTCTTC | CASSTKQGGPANEQFF
NA | TRBJ2-7 | TRBD1 | 12 | TRBV30 | TGTGCCTGGGGGACAGGATCCTACGAGCAGTACTTC | CAWGTGSYEQYF
few | TRBJ1-3 | NA | 16 | TRBV6-5 | TGTGCCAGCAGTTACCCGGCCCAGAGCTCTGGAAACACCATATATTTT | CASSYPAQSSGNTIYF
once | TRBJ2-3 | NA | 16 | TRBV11-2 | TGTGCCAGCAGCCCCGGCTGGGACTGGAGCACAGATACGCAGTATTTT | CASSPGWDWSTDTQYF
few | TRBJ2-5 | TRBD2 | 15 | TRBV29-1 | TGCAGCGTTGAATATGTGGTTAGCGGGATGGAGACCCAGTACTTC | CSVEYVVSGMETQYF
NA | TRBJ1-5 | NA | 15 | TRBV18 | TGTGCCAGCTCAACGGACGGGGTTAGCAATCAGCCCCAGCATTTT | CASSTDGVSNQPQHF
NA | TRBJ1-1 | NA | 16 | TRBV25-1 | TGTGCCAGCAGTGAATATAAGCAAGGCCTGAACACTGAAGCTTTCTTT | CASSEYKQGLNTEAFF
NA | TRBJ1-1 | NA | 14 | TRBV10-3 | TGTGCCATCAGTGTAAGGACGTCCGAGACTGAAGCTTTCTTT | CAISVRTSETEAFF